This T cell receptor beta chain was identified in a study of prognosis after radiotherapy for stage I lung cancer. Study background: The study gave no patient concurrent therapy with stereotactic body radiotherapy.

In this sample, this clonotype turned up a few times. Antigen specificity is unknown. Looked up from germline, CDR1 is MNHEY and CDR2 is SVGEGT. The CDR3 sequence is 14 residues long. V gave up 5 bases and J gave up 4 bases, with 13 bases separating them. Two time points each involved a draw of about 6 milliliters of peripheral blood. Template was genomic DNA; TCR beta CDR3 amplified in two multiplex PCR rounds. The first PCR round targeted every TRBV and TRBJ gene with specific primers. TCRdb re-derived calls from the multiplex PCR reads in MiXCR, one entry per CDR3 protein. The top ten clones hold about 12% of a sample with around 30,000 distinct CDR3 sequences, roughly 31% of them seen once. The study, taken as a whole, reports: Frequencies of TRBV and TRBJ gene use reportedly varied by whether patients had metastases.

This clonotype was obtained from a donor aged 50 or older with non-small cell lung cancer. The sample here was PBMCs, taken before or after stereotactic body radiation therapy (not recorded which). This chain joins TRBV6-2 or TRBV6-3 and TRBJ2-3; D possibly matches TRBD1 or TRBD2 (6 bases each). For the CDR3, the DNA is TGTGCCAGCAGTCACGAGGGGGAGGCAGATACGCAGTATTTT. This gives the protein CASSHEGEADTQYF.